These 26 T cell receptor beta chains share one sample of origin, sequenced in a study of T cell responses to AZD1222 COVID-19 vaccine (dated by TCRdb to 2020 to 2022). The sample's time point label, in plain terms: baseline before first vaccination. To prepare the library, the immunoSEQ multiplex PCR assay was applied. In its TCRdb copy, this immuneACCESS table keeps in-frame sequences only and misses some clones. Where compared with another copy, unresolved V genes explain less than half of these, and the others have no known cause. The sample data list tens of thousands of clones, and 75% to 85% of these were observed just once. The ten largest clones capture around 5% of the sample. This sample comprised peripheral blood, obtained on day 0 of AZD1222 vaccination. Receptors originate from an adult in good health.

This clone was seen only a few times. CDR3 in amino acids: CASSSYKVGNTEAFF. The DNA of the CDR3 is TGTGCCAGCAGCAGCTACAAGGTCGGGAACACTGAAGCTTTCTTT. V usage is TRBV11-2 and J usage is TRBJ1-1, with D unresolved. The CDR3 spans 15 residues. Trimming left V 5 bases short and J 1 base short, with 14 bases between. Germline loops: CDR1 SGHAT, CDR2 FQNNGV. The entire variable domain, with the rest obtained from reference TRBV11-2 and TRBJ1-1, is as follows: EAGVAQSPRYKIIEKRQSVAFWCNPISGHATLYWYQQILGQGPKLLIQFQNNGVVDDSQLPKDRFSAERLKGVDSTLKIQPAKLEDSAVYLCASSSYKVGNTEAFFGQGTRLTVV.

V usage is TRBV7-8 and J usage is TRBJ1-4; maybe TRBD1 (5 bases). Trimming removed 5 bases from V and 1 base from J, with 14 bases in between. CDR3 length equals 16 residues. Germline CDR1 reads SGHVS; CDR2 reads FQNEAQ. DNA for the CDR3: TGTGCCAGCAGCCTAGGTCATGGGGGAACTAATGAAAAACTGTTTTTT. This sequence encodes CASSLGHGGTNEKLFF.

V and J are TRBV5-1 and TRBJ2-7; D ambiguous. Germline-derived CDR1 and CDR2 are SGHRS and YFSETQ. With 4 bases removed from V and 0 bases from J, the gap between germline ends came to 14 bases. The CDR3 length is 15 residues. CDR3 sequence (DNA): TGCGCCAGCAGCCTCCTAACTGGGAACTCCTACGAGCAGTACTTC. It is translated as CASSLLTGNSYEQYF.

In this sample, this clone turned up once. The V call is TRBV5-1, the J call TRBJ2-5; 14 nucleotides agree with TRBD2. Germline V gene sequence: CDR1 SGHRS, CDR2 YFSETQ. J gave up 1 base and V 4 bases, and 9 bases lay outside the gene matches. The CDR3 sequence is 18 residues long. The CDR3 region is CASSLGTSGGFPQETQYF. For the CDR3, the DNA is TGCGCCAGCAGCCTCGGGACTAGCGGGGGCTTCCCCCAAGAGACCCAGTACTTC.

The chain couples TRBV25-1 to TRBJ2-7; D unresolved. The CDR3 loop spans 14 amino acids. The germline CDR1 and CDR2 sequences are MGHDK and SYGVNS. Trimming removed 3 bases from V and 6 bases from J, with 15 bases in between. The CDR3 spells CASSEYGIESEQYF. The CDR3 DNA is TGTGCCAGCAGTGAGTATGGAATAGAATCCGAGCAGTACTTC.

The chain joins TRBV7-6 to TRBJ1-1; 7 bases are shared with TRBD1. Germline loops: CDR1 SGHVS, CDR2 FNYEAQ. J was trimmed by 0 bases and V by 5 bases; bases with no gene match: 6. The length of the CDR3 is 15 residues. The CDR3: CASSPRQGMNTEAFF. Written as DNA, the CDR3 is TGTGCCAGCAGCCCCCGACAGGGTATGAACACTGAAGCTTTCTTT.

The gene calls are TRBV6-5 and TRBJ1-5, with a weak D call TRBD1 (5 bases). Germline V lookup: CDR1 MNHEY, CDR2 SVGAGI. The CDR3 is 14 amino acids. V shed 8 bases and J shed 1 base, with 12 bases lying between them. The DNA for the CDR3 is TGTGCCAGCGGCCAGGGAGGGAGCAATCAGCCCCAGCATTTT. It codes for CASGQGGSNQPQHF.

V gene TRBV23-1 combines with J gene TRBJ2-1; D is unclear. TRBV23-1 carries the ORF label, with uncertain function. V lost 0 bases and J lost 2, with 11 bases in between. The length of the CDR3 is 16 residues. The CDR3 is CASSQSRTETYNEQFF. In nucleotides, the CDR3 is TGCGCCAGCAGTCAATCGAGGACCGAAACCTACAATGAGCAGTTCTTC.

The rearrangement uses TRBV10-3 and TRBJ2-7; TRBD1 aligns across 9 bases. V lost 3 bases and J lost 5; bases outside the gene matches: 5. Germline loops: CDR1 ENHRY, CDR2 SYGVKD. This CDR3 has 14 amino acids. This chain's CDR3 is CAISESQGAHEQYF. For the CDR3, the DNA is TGTGCCATCAGTGAATCACAGGGGGCCCACGAGCAGTACTTC.

The chain is built from TRBV7-2 and TRBJ2-1; 7 positions agree with TRBD2. This CDR3 contains 14 residues. Trimming removed 5 bases from V and 9 bases from J; junction bases left unmatched: 10. The germline CDR1 and CDR2 sequences are SGHTA and FQGNSA. Here the CDR3 reads CASSVSGTNSEQFF. CDR3 nucleotide sequence: TGTGCCAGCAGCGTTTCCGGGACTAACTCTGAGCAGTTCTTC. Drawing the rest from reference TRBV7-2 and TRBJ2-1, the complete variable domain is GAGVSQSPSNKVTEKGKDVELRCDPISGHTALYWYRQSLGQGLEFLIYFQGNSAPDKSGLPSDRFSAERTGGSVSTLTIQRTQQEDSAVYLCASSVSGTNSEQFFGPGTRLTVL.

This chain uses TRBV6-2 or TRBV6-3 with TRBJ2-7, with D possibly being TRBD1 (7 bases). V was clipped by 6 bases and J by 0 bases, with 12 bases between them. CDR1 MNHEY and CDR2 SVGEGT come from the germline V gene. The CDR3 is made up of 14 amino acids. The CDR3 sequence is CASSPGGSSYEQYF. The CDR3 DNA follows: TGTGCCAGCAGCCCAGGGGGGAGCTCCTACGAGCAGTACTTC.

This chain uses TRBV11-2 with TRBJ1-1, with D uncertain. Looked up from germline, CDR1 is SGHAT and CDR2 is FQNNGV. This CDR3 is built from 13 residues. V was pared by 5 bases and J by 8 bases, with 15 bases between. The DNA of the CDR3 is TGTGCCAGCAGCCATCGGTCCTTAAGGGAAGCTTTCTTT. Translation: CASSHRSLREAFF.

This clone showed up just a few times. CDR3 protein: CASSSQGGGYTF. Written as DNA, the CDR3 is TGTGCCAGCAGCTCACAGGGGGGCGGCTACACCTTC. The V gene is TRBV7-9, the J gene TRBJ1-2, with 8 bases identical to TRBD1. CDR1 is SEHNR, CDR2 FQNEAQ, per germline (reference sequence). The CDR3 spans 12 residues. Trimming cost V 4 bases and J 8 bases; bases outside gene matches: 3. Full variable domain (remainder filled in from reference TRBV7-9 and TRBJ1-2): DTGVSQNPRHKITKRGQNVTFRCDPISEHNRLYWYRQTLGQGPEFLTYFQNEAQLEKSRLLSDRFSAERPKGSFSTLEIQRTEQGDSAMYLCASSSQGGGYTFGSGTRLTVV.

J is TRBJ2-1 and V is TRBV18; the D call may be TRBD1 or TRBD2 (5 bases each). The CDR3 totals 12 residues. V shed 8 bases and J shed 7 bases, with 12 bases lying between them. Per the germline V gene, CDR1 is KGHSH and CDR2 is LQKENI. The CDR3: CASARGENEQFF. The CDR3 nucleotides read TGTGCCAGCGCGCGAGGGGAGAATGAGCAGTTCTTC.

This clone was recorded only once. V gene TRBV9 combines with J gene TRBJ1-3; tentative D call: TRBD1 (5 bases). The CDR3 is 16 amino acids. Germline V gene lookup returns CDR1 SGDLS and CDR2 YYNGEE. Trimming pared 0 bases from V and 4 bases from J, leaving 14 bases between. The CDR3 loop reads CASSVESGTEGNTIYF. The CDR3 bases are TGTGCCAGCAGCGTAGAAAGCGGGACGGAAGGAAACACCATATATTTT. Full variable domain (remainder filled in from reference TRBV9 and TRBJ1-3): DSGVTQTPKHLITATGQRVTLRCSPRSGDLSVYWYQQSLDQGLQFLIQYYNGEERAKGNILERFSAQQFPDLHSELNLSSLELGDSALYFCASSVESGTEGNTIYFGEGSWLTVV.

A few counts support this clone. V usage is TRBV6-5 and J usage is TRBJ1-5; the match to TRBD1 covers 9 bases. This CDR3 comprises 15 residues. CDR1 and CDR2 from the germline V gene are MNHEY and SVGAGI. With 6 bases clipped from V and 4 bases from J, the junction kept 7 bases outside the gene matches. CDR3 nucleotide sequence: TGTGCCAGCAGGAGGGACAGGGTAGGTAATCAGCCCCAGCATTTT. Its protein is CASRRDRVGNQPQHF.

The J gene is TRBJ1-5, the V gene TRBV15; D call uncertain. This CDR3 spans 14 amino acids. CDR1 and CDR2 (germline): LNHNV, YYDKDF (reference sequence). V dropped 0 bases and J dropped 7 bases, with 10 bases sitting between them. This CDR3 reads CATSREGSRQPQHF. CDR3 bases: TGTGCCACCAGCAGAGAAGGGAGCCGCCAGCCCCAGCATTTT.

J is TRBJ1-3 and V is TRBV28; D is uncertain. V gave up 5 bases and J gave up 1 base, with 12 bases separating them. This CDR3 comprises 15 residues. Germline V gene data show CDR1 as MDHEN and CDR2 as SYDVKM. The CDR3 nucleotides are TGTGCCAGCAGTCCCCCCTGGGGATCTGGAAACACCATATATTTT. Amino acids: CASSPPWGSGNTIYF.

This clone was seen only a few times. The chain couples TRBV15 to TRBJ1-1, with TRBD1 matching over 7 bases. CDR1 LNHNV and CDR2 YYDKDF come from the germline V gene (reference sequence). The CDR3 extends over 15 amino acids. V lost 3 bases to trimming and J lost 0 bases; unmatched junction nucleotides: 4. The CDR3 DNA reads as TGTGCCACCAGCAGTAGGACAGGCTTGAACACTGAAGCTTTCTTT. Its protein product is CATSSRTGLNTEAFF. The full variable domain, with the rest looked up from reference TRBV15 and TRBJ1-1, is DAMVIQNPRYQVTQFGKPVTLSCSQTLNHNVMYWYQQKSSQAPKLLFHYYDKDFNNEADTPDNFQSRRPNTSFCFLDIRSPGLGDTAMYLCATSSRTGLNTEAFFGQGTRLTVV.

This clone was picked up one time. This sequence joins TRBV27 and TRBJ1-2, with 8 bases identical to TRBD1. Per the germline V gene, CDR1 is MNHEY and CDR2 is SMNVEV (reference sequence). Germline trimming cut 5 bases from V and 4 bases from J; bases unmatched to any gene: 6. The CDR3 extends over 14 amino acids. The CDR3 sequence: CASSPRQGPYGYTF. DNA of the CDR3: TGTGCCAGCAGTCCCAGACAGGGGCCCTATGGCTACACCTTC.

This clone occurred once. CDR3 nucleotides: TGCGCCAGCAGTGACAGGGGGAGCCCAGAGCTGTTTTTT. Translated, it gives CASSDRGSPELFF. The V and J genes are TRBV10-2 and TRBJ2-2; 7 nucleotides line up with TRBD1. The J segment lost 11 bases and the V segment lost 3 bases, leaving 6 bases of the junction unmatched. The CDR3 is 13 residues long. Germline V gene sequence: CDR1 WSHSY, CDR2 SAAADI.

The chain employs TRBV5-1 and TRBJ1-1; TRBD1 matches 7 bases. The CDR3 is made up of 16 amino acids. Germline assignment: CDR1 SGHRS and CDR2 YFSETQ. Losses at the gene ends were 3 bases for V and 0 bases for J; bases not matched to a gene: 8. The CDR3 protein is CASSSGQVYMNTEAFF. DNA for the CDR3: TGCGCCAGCAGCTCCGGACAGGTTTATATGAACACTGAAGCTTTCTTT.

DNA for the CDR3: TGTGCCAGCAGTTTATTAGTAGCGGGGCGCCCCTACGAGCAGTACTTC. This sequence encodes CASSLLVAGRPYEQYF. The rearrangement uses TRBV27 and TRBJ2-7, with 8 bases matching TRBD2. J lost 2 bases, V lost 1 base, and 7 bases had no gene match. Germline V gene data show CDR1 as MNHEY and CDR2 as SMNVEV (reference sequence). The CDR3 is 16 residues long.

The gene calls are TRBV5-5 and TRBJ2-7, with 10 bases identical to TRBD1. Germline V CDR1 and CDR2: SGHKS, YYEKEE (reference sequence). CDR3 length equals 14 residues. J lost 3 bases, V lost 2 bases, and 2 bases had no gene match. CDR3 DNA sequence: TGTGCCAGCAGCTTCGGGACAGGGGACTACGAGCAGTACTTC. Its protein product is CASSFGTGDYEQYF.

The V and J genes are TRBV7-2 and TRBJ2-7; D unresolved. Trimming took off 1 base at V and 1 base at J, with 11 bases between the two ends. This CDR3 region has 15 residues. Germline lookup yields CDR1 SGHTA and CDR2 FQGNSA. The CDR3 nucleotides read TGTGCCAGCAGCTTAGTGGCAGATGGGTCCTACGAGCAGTACTTC. This gives the protein CASSLVADGSYEQYF.

This clone was counted between two and nine times. The rearrangement uses TRBV9 and TRBJ2-5; 10 bases are a match to TRBD2. This CDR3 region has 15 residues. The J segment lost 5 bases and the V segment lost 4 bases, leaving 8 bases of the junction unmatched. From germline, CDR1 is SGDLS and CDR2 YYNGEE. CDR3 DNA sequence: TGTGCCAGCAGCCCCGGAAGCGGGGGGGCGGAGACCCAGTACTTC. It yields the protein CASSPGSGGAETQYF. Filled out from reference TRBV9 and TRBJ2-5, the complete variable domain reads DSGVTQTPKHLITATGQRVTLRCSPRSGDLSVYWYQQSLDQGLQFLIQYYNGEERAKGNILERFSAQQFPDLHSELNLSSLELGDSALYFCASSPGSGGAETQYFGPGTRLLVL.